These 4 T cell receptor beta chains share one sample of origin, sequenced in a study of T cells after yellow fever vaccination (dated by TCRdb to about 2019). Library prep was done by 5' RACE. The sequencer listed for this sample is Illumina HiSeq 2500. The public reads were quality trimmed at Q25 with fastp and then assembled into clones with MiXCR by TCRdb, keeping productive beta chains. Rows merge per CDR3 protein into single entries with the most common DNA and genes. Counted in this sample were a few hundred thousand distinct CDR3 sequences; about 8.3% of them appeared once. The ten largest clonotypes hold around 17% of the sample. Reading the label with the study, this specimen's treatment or condition is: live attenuated yellow fever vaccine strain. The source was PBMCs, collected roughly 45 days after the first yellow fever vaccination. All receptors come from a man younger than 35 who received the YFV17D yellow fever vaccine.

The chain links TRBV6-2 or TRBV6-3 to TRBJ2-7; D not certain. The CDR3 runs to 13 residues. The germline V gene has CDR1 MNHEY and CDR2 SVGEGT. With 5 bases removed from V and 4 bases from J, the gap between germline ends came to 12 bases. The CDR3 sequence is CASSPNTIYEQYF. The CDR3 DNA reads TGTGCCAGCAGTCCCAACACCATTTACGAGCAGTACTTC.

The chain uses TRBV20-1 and TRBJ2-3, with 8 bases fitting TRBD1. J lost 6 bases, V lost 7 bases, and 15 bases had no gene match. This CDR3 spans 15 amino acids. Looked up from germline, CDR1 is DFQATT and CDR2 is SNEGSKA (reference sequence). The CDR3 region has the DNA TGCAGTGGTAGGGGTAATGCAGGGGGCATGGATACGCAGTATTTT. Protein: CSGRGNAGGMDTQYF.

This clonotype was observed a few times. The chain recombines TRBV12-3 or TRBV12-4 with TRBJ2-3, with 13 bases fitting TRBD2. Trimming took 10 bases from V and 4 from J; bases not matched to a gene: 8. CDR3 length equals 15 residues. CDR3 protein: CATVGLAGVADTQYF. The DNA of the CDR3 is TGTGCCACCGTAGGACTAGCGGGGGTTGCAGATACGCAGTATTTT.

This clonotype has more than one count but fewer than ten. V gene TRBV11-1 combines with J gene TRBJ2-6; the D gene could be TRBD1 or TRBD2 (5 bases each). V was trimmed by 4 bases and J by 0 bases, leaving 19 bases between them. Germline V gene data show CDR1 as SGHAT and CDR2 as FQDESV (reference sequence). This CDR3 has 19 residues. CDR3 amino acids: CASSSTLRGARSGANVLTF. The CDR3 DNA reads TGTGCCAGCAGCTCGACGTTGCGAGGGGCCCGCTCTGGGGCCAACGTCCTGACTTTC.